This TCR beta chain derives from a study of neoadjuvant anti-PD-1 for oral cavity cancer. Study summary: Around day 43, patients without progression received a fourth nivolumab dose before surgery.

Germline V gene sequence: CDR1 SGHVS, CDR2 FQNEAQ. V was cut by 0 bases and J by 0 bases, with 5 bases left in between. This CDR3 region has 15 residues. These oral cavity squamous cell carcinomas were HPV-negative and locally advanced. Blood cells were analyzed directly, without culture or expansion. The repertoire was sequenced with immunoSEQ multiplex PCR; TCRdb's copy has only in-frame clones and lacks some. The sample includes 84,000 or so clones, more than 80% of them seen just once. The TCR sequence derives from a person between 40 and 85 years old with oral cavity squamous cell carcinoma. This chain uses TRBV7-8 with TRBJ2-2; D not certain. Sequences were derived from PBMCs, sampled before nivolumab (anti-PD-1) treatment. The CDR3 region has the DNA TGTGCCAGCAGCTTAGCGCAAGCGAACACCGGGGAGCTGTTTTTT. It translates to CASSLAQANTGELFF.